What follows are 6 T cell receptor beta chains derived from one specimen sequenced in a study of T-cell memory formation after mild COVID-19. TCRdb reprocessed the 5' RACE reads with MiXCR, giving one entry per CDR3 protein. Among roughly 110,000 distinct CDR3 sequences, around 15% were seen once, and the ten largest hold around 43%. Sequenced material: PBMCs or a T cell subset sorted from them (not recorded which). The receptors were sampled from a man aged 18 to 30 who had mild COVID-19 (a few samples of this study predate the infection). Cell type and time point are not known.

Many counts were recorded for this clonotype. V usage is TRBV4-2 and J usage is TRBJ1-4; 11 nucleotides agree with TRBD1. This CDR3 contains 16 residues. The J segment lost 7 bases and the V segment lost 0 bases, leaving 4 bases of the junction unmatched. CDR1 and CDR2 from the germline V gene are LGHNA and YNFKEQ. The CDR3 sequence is CASSQDAGTGGEKLFF. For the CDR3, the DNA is TGTGCCAGCAGCCAAGATGCGGGGACAGGGGGTGAAAAACTGTTTTTT.

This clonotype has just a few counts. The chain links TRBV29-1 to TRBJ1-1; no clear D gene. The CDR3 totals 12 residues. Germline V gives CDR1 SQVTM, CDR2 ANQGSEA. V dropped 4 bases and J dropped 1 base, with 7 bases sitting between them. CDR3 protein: CSVGWGNTEAFF. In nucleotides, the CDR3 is TGCAGCGTTGGGTGGGGGAACACTGAAGCTTTCTTT.

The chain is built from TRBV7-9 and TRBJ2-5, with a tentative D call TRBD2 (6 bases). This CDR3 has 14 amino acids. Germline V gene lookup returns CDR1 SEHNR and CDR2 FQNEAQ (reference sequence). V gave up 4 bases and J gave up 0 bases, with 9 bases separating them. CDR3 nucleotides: TGTGCCAGCAGCTCCGGGAGAAACCAAGAGACCCAGTACTTC. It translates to CASSSGRNQETQYF.

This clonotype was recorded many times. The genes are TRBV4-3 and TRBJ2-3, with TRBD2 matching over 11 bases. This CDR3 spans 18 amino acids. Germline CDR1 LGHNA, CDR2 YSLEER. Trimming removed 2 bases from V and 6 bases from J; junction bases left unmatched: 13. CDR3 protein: CASSQRSGTSGRGDTQYF. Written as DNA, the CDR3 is TGCGCCAGCAGCCAAAGATCCGGGACTAGCGGCCGAGGGGATACGCAGTATTTT.

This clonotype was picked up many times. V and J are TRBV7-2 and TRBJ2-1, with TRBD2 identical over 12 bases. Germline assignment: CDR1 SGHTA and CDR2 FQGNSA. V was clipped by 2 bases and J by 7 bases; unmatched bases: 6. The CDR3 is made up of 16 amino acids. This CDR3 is CASSLIPSGGANEQFF. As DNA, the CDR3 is TGTGCCAGCAGCTTAATTCCTAGCGGGGGGGCTAATGAGCAGTTCTTC.

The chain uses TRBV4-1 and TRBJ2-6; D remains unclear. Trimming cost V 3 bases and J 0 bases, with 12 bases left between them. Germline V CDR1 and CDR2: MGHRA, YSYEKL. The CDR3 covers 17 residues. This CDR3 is CASSHPSWGSGANVLTF. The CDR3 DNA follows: TGCGCCAGCAGCCACCCCTCCTGGGGCTCTGGGGCCAACGTCCTGACTTTC.